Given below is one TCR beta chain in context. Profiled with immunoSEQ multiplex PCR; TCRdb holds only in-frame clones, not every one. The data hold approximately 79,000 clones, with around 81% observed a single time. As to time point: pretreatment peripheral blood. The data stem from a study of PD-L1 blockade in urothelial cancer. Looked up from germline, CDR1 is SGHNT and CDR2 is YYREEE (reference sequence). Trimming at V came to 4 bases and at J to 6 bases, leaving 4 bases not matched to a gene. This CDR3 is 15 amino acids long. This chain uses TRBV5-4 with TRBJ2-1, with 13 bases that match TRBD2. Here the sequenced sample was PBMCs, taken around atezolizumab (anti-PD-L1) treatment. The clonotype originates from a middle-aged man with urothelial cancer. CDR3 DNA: TGTGCCAGCAGCCCGGGACTAGCGGGACCCAATGAGCAGTTCTTC. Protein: CASSPGLAGPNEQFF.